Presented here are 20 T cell receptor beta chains from one specimen sequenced in a study of cytomegalovirus exposure and HLA in healthy donors. Sequencing used immunoSEQ multiplex PCR; TCRdb keeps in-frame clones, though not all of them. The profile shows a few hundred thousand clones, roughly nine tenths of them singletons. Sequenced: PBMCs. All receptors come from a man between 18 and 29 years old in good health and CMV-seropositive.

This sequence joins TRBV6-4 and TRBJ2-1; D may be TRBD1 (6 bases). The CDR3 is 15 residues long. CDR1 is MRHNA and CDR2 is SNTAGT in the germline V gene. Trimming took 6 bases from V and 0 from J, leaving 12 bases between them. CDR3 DNA sequence: TGTGCCAGCAGAAAACAGGGTGGCTCCTACAATGAGCAGTTCTTC. As protein: CASRKQGGSYNEQFF.

A few counts support this clone. This sequence joins TRBV5-1 and TRBJ1-2, with D uncertain. The CDR3 runs to 15 residues. Germline lookup yields CDR1 SGHRS and CDR2 YFSETQ. The ends were cut back, 4 bases at V and 0 bases at J, with 13 bases in the middle. The CDR3 here is CASSGGQPANYGYTF. In DNA, the CDR3 is TGCGCCAGCAGCGGAGGGCAACCAGCTAACTATGGCTACACCTTC.

The chain recombines TRBV28 with TRBJ2-7; D possibly matches TRBD1 or TRBD2 (5 bases each). V was shortened by 1 base and J by 7 bases, with 14 bases between the two germline ends. The CDR3 covers 14 residues. Germline values: CDR1 MDHEN, CDR2 SYDVKM. The CDR3 coding sequence is TGTGCCAGCAGTTTATACGGGGCAATAGGGGAGCAGTACTTC. It translates to CASSLYGAIGEQYF.

This chain uses TRBV5-1 with TRBJ2-5; TRBD2 agrees at 12 bases. J gave up 2 bases and V 4 bases, and 9 bases lay outside the gene matches. This CDR3 spans 17 amino acids. The germline V gene has CDR1 SGHRS and CDR2 YFSETQ. The CDR3 DNA reads as TGCGCCAGCAGCCCCGGAGGACTAGCGGGAACGCAAGAGACCCAGTACTTC. This encodes CASSPGGLAGTQETQYF. The full variable domain, its missing parts supplied by reference TRBV5-1 and TRBJ2-5, is KAGVTQTPRYLIKTRGQQVTLSCSPISGHRSVSWYQQTPGQGLQFLFEYFSETQRNKGNFPGRFSGRQFSNSRSEMNVSTLELGDSALYLCASSPGGLAGTQETQYFGPGTRLLVL.

V usage is TRBV7-2 and J usage is TRBJ2-2; 7 bases match TRBD1. Germline loops: CDR1 SGHTA, CDR2 FQGNSA. This CDR3 has 15 residues. Trimming removed 5 bases from V and 3 bases from J; junction bases left unmatched: 6. The CDR3 here is CASSPSGQYTGELFF. The CDR3 DNA sequence: TGTGCCAGCAGCCCGTCGGGACAGTACACCGGGGAGCTGTTTTTT. The complete variable domain, with remaining parts taken from reference TRBV7-2 and TRBJ2-2, reads GAGVSQSPSNKVTEKGKDVELRCDPISGHTALYWYRQSLGQGLEFLIYFQGNSAPDKSGLPSDRFSAERTGGSVSTLTIQRTQQEDSAVYLCASSPSGQYTGELFFGEGSRLTVL.

The genes are TRBV7-8 and TRBJ2-7; 7 bases align to TRBD2. V gave up 5 bases and J gave up 0 bases; unmatched junction bases: 7. This CDR3 is 15 amino acids long. Germline CDR1 reads SGHVS; CDR2 reads FQNEAQ. The CDR3 loop is CASSPGLAGSYEQYF. DNA of the CDR3: TGTGCCAGCAGCCCCGGTTTAGCGGGCTCCTACGAGCAGTACTTC.

The CDR3 DNA is TGTGCCAGCAGCCTCGGGACTAGCGGGATCTCCTACAATGAGCAGTTCTTC. Translated, it gives CASSLGTSGISYNEQFF. This chain joins TRBV5-4 and TRBJ2-1; TRBD2 agrees at 13 bases. The CDR3 has 17 residues. V was clipped by 4 bases and J by 0 bases; unmatched bases: 4. Germline V gene sequence: CDR1 SGHNT, CDR2 YYREEE (reference sequence).

This sequence joins TRBV11-3 and TRBJ1-2; a weak D match, TRBD1 (5 bases). From germline, CDR1 is SGHNT and CDR2 YENEEA. Trimming cost V 5 bases and J 4 bases, with 11 bases left between them. The CDR3 loop spans 13 amino acids. Here the CDR3 DNA reads TGTGCCAGCAGCCAGGCGGGGGGCTATGGCTACACCTTC. Residues: CASSQAGGYGYTF.

The chain combines TRBV5-1 with TRBJ1-2; D remains ambiguous. The CDR3 extends over 15 amino acids. Germline CDR1 SGHRS, CDR2 YFSETQ. Trimming shortened V by 4 bases and J by 0 bases, and 13 bases separated the two germline ends. In DNA, the CDR3 is TGCGCCAGCAGCCGGGATGATACTCCTAACTATGGCTACACCTTC. Protein sequence: CASSRDDTPNYGYTF.

The chain links TRBV30 to TRBJ2-2, with TRBD2 matching 9 bases. The germline CDR1 and CDR2 sequences are GTSNPN and SVGIG (reference sequence). V dropped 3 bases and J dropped 2; count of bases not matched to a gene: 4. The CDR3 length is 15 residues. Here the CDR3 DNA reads TGTGCCTGGAGGAGACTAGCGGACAACACCGGGGAGCTGTTTTTT. Translation gives CAWRRLADNTGELFF. Together with reference TRBV30 and TRBJ2-2, the CDR3 gives the full variable domain: SQTIHQWPATLVQPVGSPLSLECTVEGTSNPNLYWYRQAAGRGLQLLFYSVGIGQISSEVPQNLSASRPQDRQFILSSKKLLLSDSGFYLCAWRRLADNTGELFFGEGSRLTVL.

This clone occurred a few times. This sequence joins TRBV5-6 and TRBJ1-4; D possibly corresponds to TRBD1 (6 bases). V lost 2 bases and J lost 8, with 13 bases in between. CDR1 is SGHDT and CDR2 is YYEEEE in the germline V gene. The CDR3 runs 14 residues. CDR3: CASSLWGPGEKLFF. DNA of the CDR3: TGTGCCAGCAGCTTATGGGGGCCAGGCGAAAAACTGTTTTTT.

The rearrangement links TRBV5-4 to TRBJ1-1; D is unclear. This CDR3 region has 11 residues. CDR1 and CDR2 from the germline V gene are SGHNT and YYREEE (reference sequence). Trimming cost V 0 bases and J 11 bases, with 8 bases left between them. CDR3 nucleotide sequence: TGTGCCAGCAGCTTGGGTCAGATGGCTTTCTTT. Its translation: CASSLGQMAFF.

The CDR3 here is CSVGGTENTEAFF. CDR3 coding DNA: TGCAGCGTTGGCGGCACGGAGAACACTGAAGCTTTCTTT. The chain combines TRBV29-1 with TRBJ1-1; D gene unclear. The V gene's germline CDR1 is SQVTM and CDR2 ANQGSEA. V shed 4 bases and J shed 1 base, with 10 bases lying between them. The CDR3 extends over 13 amino acids.

The rearrangement joins TRBV7-2 to TRBJ2-3; 16 bases are a match to TRBD2. Per the germline V gene, CDR1 is SGHTA and CDR2 is FQGNSA. The trim removed 5 bases at V and 4 bases at J, leaving 9 bases unmatched. This CDR3 has 18 amino acids. This chain's CDR3 is CASSPGTSGRASSDTQYF. As DNA, the CDR3 is TGTGCCAGCAGCCCTGGGACTAGCGGGAGGGCCAGCTCAGATACGCAGTATTTT.

The chain recombines TRBV4-3 with TRBJ2-5, with D unclear. V lost 0 bases and J lost 5, with 13 bases in between. Germline V gene lookup returns CDR1 LGHNA and CDR2 YSLEER. The CDR3 contains 15 residues. This chain's CDR3 is CASSQDYRRIETQYF. The CDR3 DNA reads as TGCGCCAGCAGCCAAGACTATCGCCGGATTGAGACCCAGTACTTC.

The J gene is TRBJ1-5, the V gene TRBV18; D is undetermined. The V gene's germline CDR1 is KGHSH and CDR2 LQKENI. The V and J ends lost 3 bases and 0 bases respectively, with 6 bases between them. There are 14 residues in the CDR3. CDR3 sequence reads: CASSPADSNQPQHF. The CDR3, as DNA: TGTGCCAGCTCACCTGCAGATAGCAATCAGCCCCAGCATTTT.

The genes are TRBV18 and TRBJ1-1, with D possibly TRBD1 on 6 matching bases. The germline V gene encodes CDR1 KGHSH and CDR2 LQKENI. Trimming left V 0 bases short and J 4 bases short, with 15 bases between. The CDR3 consists of 16 residues. DNA for the CDR3: TGTGCCAGCTCACCACCGGGGGTGGGGGGCGGCACTGAAGCTTTCTTT. Encoded protein: CASSPPGVGGGTEAFF.

The rearrangement links TRBV27 to TRBJ2-7, with a weak D call TRBD2 (6 bases). Germline V lookup: CDR1 MNHEY, CDR2 SMNVEV (reference sequence). This CDR3 spans 16 amino acids. V was pared by 5 bases and J by 2 bases, with 19 bases between. In DNA, the CDR3 is TGTGCCAGCAGTCCCTTATATCAGACGGGAGCCTACGAGCAGTACTTC. This codes for CASSPLYQTGAYEQYF.

The rearrangement joins TRBV29-1 to TRBJ1-2; TRBD1 matches 8 bases. CDR3 size: 13 residues. The V gene's germline CDR1 is SQVTM and CDR2 ANQGSEA. V lost 7 bases, J lost 1 base, and 5 bases stayed unmatched. CDR3 sequence (DNA): TGCAGCGCCTTGACAGGGGTTAACTATGGCTACACCTTC. Its translation is CSALTGVNYGYTF.

This clone was seen just once. The rearrangement uses TRBV20-1 and TRBJ1-1; D gene unclear. CDR3 length: 11 amino acids. The ends were cut back, 2 bases at V and 10 bases at J, with 11 bases in the middle. Germline V gene lookup returns CDR1 DFQATT and CDR2 SNEGSKA (reference sequence). The CDR3 DNA sequence: TGCAGTGCTAGACCTGACACCCGAGCTTTCTTT. This codes for CSARPDTRAFF.